This T cell receptor (beta chain) derives from a study of shared T cell receptors in the human thymus. Assay: immunoSEQ multiplex PCR; the TCRdb copy retains only in-frame clones and omits some. Of roughly 710,000 clones detected, 70% to 90% appear once; the ten largest clones hold about 0.011%. This clone was counted a single time. CDR1 is SGHNT and CDR2 is YYREEE in the germline V gene (reference sequence). There are 15 residues in the CDR3. V lost 4 bases and J 6 bases, leaving 16 bases between the germline ends. This sample was shared with a second study, whose subject was human thymus T cells.

This clonotype was sampled from a girl less than two years old with a congenital heart defect. The specimen was thymocytes. The chain has TRBV5-4 and TRBJ2-2; D perhaps matches TRBD1 (6 bases). CDR3 sequence: CASSPPRQVPGELFF. CDR3 coding DNA: TGTGCCAGCAGCCCACCCCGACAGGTCCCCGGGGAGCTGTTTTTT.